This T cell receptor beta chain was identified in a study of OX40 agonist ivuxolimab in advanced cancers. Study in general: Dose-escalation subjects each had hepatocellular carcinoma, melanoma, renal cell or head and neck cancer. It was permissible to have had prior anti-PD-1, anti-PD-L1 or anti-CTLA-4 therapy, and 40% had some. Findings and limits, study-wide: Nonresponders included some who also had low normalized T-cell clonal expansion.

Concerning this clone itself: Its antigen is still unknown.

This CDR3 spans 17 amino acids. V shed 0 bases and J shed 2 bases, with 15 bases lying between them. Germline CDR1 is LGHNA and CDR2 is YNFKEQ. Profiled with immunoSEQ multiplex PCR; TCRdb holds only in-frame clones, not every one. The sample yields approximately 77,000 clones, 92% seen once. The chain joins TRBV4-2 to TRBJ2-3; D tentatively reads TRBD1 or TRBD2 (5 bases each). Sequences were derived from CD4+ or CD8+ T cells sorted from blood, sampled in a trial of the OX40 agonist ivuxolimab. The sequence was collected from an adult with an advanced solid tumor such as melanoma, head and neck, liver or kidney cancer. The CDR3: CASSQDMWWDPTDTQYF. DNA for the CDR3: TGTGCCAGCAGCCAAGATATGTGGTGGGACCCCACAGATACGCAGTATTTT.